Below, 10 T cell receptor beta chains from the same sample are listed, as sequenced in a study of CD8+ T cells in alopecia areata. RNA extraction was followed by reverse transcription into cDNA, which acted as the sequencing template. Here immunoSEQ multiplex PCR was the method, and the copy in TCRdb shows in-frame clones only, minus some. The sample has a few hundred thousand clones, 60% seen once. Treatment of the sample: oral pan-JAK inhibitor, 5-10 mg twice daily. The sample in question was CD4+ T cells sorted from blood, obtained between weeks 51 and 54, from a patient treated with tofacitinib. These receptors were taken from a human donor with alopecia areata.

The chain has TRBV14 and TRBJ2-1; the match to TRBD1 covers 10 bases. The CDR3 has 18 residues. V trimming: 2 bases; J trimming: 0 bases; junction bases outside the gene matches: 7. CDR1 is SGHDN and CDR2 is FVKESK in the germline V gene. DNA of the CDR3: TGTGCCAGCAGCCAACCGGGGACAGGGGAAAGCTCCTACAATGAGCAGTTCTTC. It codes for CASSQPGTGESSYNEQFF.

As regards this clone: The same CDR3 also results from other DNA sequences found in this sample. This chain joins TRBV7-2 and TRBJ1-6; weak D call: TRBD1 (5 bases). This CDR3 has 14 residues. The germline V and J ends were trimmed by 5 bases and 9 bases, with 14 bases remaining between them. In germline, CDR1 is SGHTA, CDR2 FQGNSA. The CDR3 DNA reads as TGTGCCAGCAGCCCCCGGGACCGGGGTTCACCCCTCCACTTT. It yields the protein CASSPRDRGSPLHF.

In its sample, this clone was seen once. The chain is built from TRBV29-1 and TRBJ2-2, with D unclear. Per the germline V gene, CDR1 is SQVTM and CDR2 is ANQGSEA. V was shortened by 2 bases and J by 4 bases, with 8 bases between the two germline ends. The CDR3 is 13 residues long. CDR3 nucleotide sequence: TGCAGCGTTGAAATTAGAATCACCGGGGAGCTGTTTTTT. The encoded protein is CSVEIRITGELFF.

The rearrangement uses TRBV15 and TRBJ2-7, with 9 positions matching TRBD1. CDR1 LNHNV and CDR2 YYDKDF come from the germline V gene (reference sequence). The CDR3 has 16 amino acids. The junction had 8 bases not matched to a gene; V was cut back by 0 bases and J by 5 bases. The CDR3 loop reads CATSRERGQGRHEQYF. CDR3 nucleotides: TGTGCCACCAGCAGAGAAAGGGGACAGGGACGCCACGAGCAGTACTTC.

The V and J genes are TRBV4-2 and TRBJ2-3, with 10 positions matching TRBD2. CDR3 size: 14 residues. The germline CDR1 and CDR2 sequences are LGHNA and YNFKEQ. The V gene end was trimmed by 2 bases and the J gene end by 4 bases; junction bases not matched to a gene: 0. DNA for the CDR3: TGTGCCAGCAGCCAACTAGCGGGGGCAGATACGCAGTATTTT. This encodes CASSQLAGADTQYF.

The chain recombines TRBV25-1 with TRBJ2-3; D gene unclear. Germline V gene data show CDR1 as MGHDK and CDR2 as SYGVNS. The CDR3 has 11 residues. Trimming removed 8 bases at V and 2 bases at J, with 5 bases between. CDR3 in DNA: TGTGCCAGCTCTCACACAGATACGCAGTATTTT. It is translated as CASSHTDTQYF.

The chain links TRBV7-2 to TRBJ1-1; D uncertain. Trimming cost V 3 bases and J 7 bases, with 15 bases left between them. CDR1 SGHTA and CDR2 FQGNSA come from the germline V gene. CDR3 length equals 14 residues. CDR3 protein: CASSFFGGRIEAFF. The CDR3 DNA sequence: TGTGCCAGCAGCTTTTTCGGAGGACGGATTGAAGCTTTCTTT.

The rearrangement joins TRBV30 to TRBJ2-7; D is perhaps TRBD2 (6 bases). The CDR3 covers 14 residues. Trimming took 2 bases from V and 0 from J, leaving 11 bases between them. Germline V lookup: CDR1 GTSNPN, CDR2 SVGIG (reference sequence). CDR3 region: CAWSRAGSSYEQYF. CDR3 coding DNA: TGTGCCTGGAGTAGGGCGGGAAGCTCCTACGAGCAGTACTTC.

This clone was seen a single time. The J gene is TRBJ2-4, the V gene TRBV30; D tentatively reads TRBD1 or TRBD2 (5 bases each). This CDR3 is built from 14 residues. The germline gives CDR1 GTSNPN, CDR2 SVGIG (reference sequence). The V end was cut by 5 bases, the J end by 9 bases, with 20 bases between. CDR3 bases: TGTGCCTGGGATCTTCAGGCTTCTGGGGGCATTCAGTACTTC. It encodes CAWDLQASGGIQYF. Supplemented by reference TRBV30 and TRBJ2-4, the full variable domain reads SQTIHQWPATLVQPVGSPLSLECTVEGTSNPNLYWYRQAAGRGLQLLFYSVGIGQISSEVPQNLSASRPQDRQFILSSKKLLLSDSGFYLCAWDLQASGGIQYFGAGTRLSVL.

This rearrangement joins TRBV6-5 to TRBJ1-1; D is perhaps TRBD1 (5 bases). This CDR3 has 16 residues. Trimming took 4 bases from V and 0 from J, leaving 15 bases between them. Germline V lookup: CDR1 MNHEY, CDR2 SVGAGI. This CDR3 reads CASSFRKGPLNTEAFF. CDR3 coding DNA: TGTGCCAGCAGTTTTCGGAAGGGGCCGTTGAACACTGAAGCTTTCTTT.